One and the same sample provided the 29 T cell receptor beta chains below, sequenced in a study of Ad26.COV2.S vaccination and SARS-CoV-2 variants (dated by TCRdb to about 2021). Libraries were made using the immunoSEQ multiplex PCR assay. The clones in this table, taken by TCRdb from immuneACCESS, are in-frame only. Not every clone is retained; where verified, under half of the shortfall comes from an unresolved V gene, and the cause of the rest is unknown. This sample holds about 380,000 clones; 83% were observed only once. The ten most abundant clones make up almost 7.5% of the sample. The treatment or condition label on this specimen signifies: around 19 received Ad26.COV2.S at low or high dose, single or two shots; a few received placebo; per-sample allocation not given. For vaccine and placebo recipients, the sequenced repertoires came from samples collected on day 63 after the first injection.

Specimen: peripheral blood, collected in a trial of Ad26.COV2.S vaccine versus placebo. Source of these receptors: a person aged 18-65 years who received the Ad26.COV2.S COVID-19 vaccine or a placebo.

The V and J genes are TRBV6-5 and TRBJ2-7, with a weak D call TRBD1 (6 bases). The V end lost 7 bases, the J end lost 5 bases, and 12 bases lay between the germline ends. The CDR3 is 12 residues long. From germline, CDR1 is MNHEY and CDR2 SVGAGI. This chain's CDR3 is CASTLQGDEQYF. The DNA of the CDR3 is TGTGCCAGCACCCTACAGGGAGACGAGCAGTACTTC.

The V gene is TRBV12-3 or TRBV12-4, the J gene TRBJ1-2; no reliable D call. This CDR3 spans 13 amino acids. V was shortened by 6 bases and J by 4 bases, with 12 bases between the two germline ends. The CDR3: CASSLISSYGYTF. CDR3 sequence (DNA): TGTGCCAGCAGCCTGATATCGAGCTATGGCTACACCTTC.

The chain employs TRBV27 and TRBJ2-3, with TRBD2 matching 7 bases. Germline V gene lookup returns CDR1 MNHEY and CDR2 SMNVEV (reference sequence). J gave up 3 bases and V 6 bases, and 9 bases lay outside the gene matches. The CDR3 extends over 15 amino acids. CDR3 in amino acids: CASSRGGVFTDTQYF. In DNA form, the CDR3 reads TGTGCCAGCAGCCGTGGGGGGGTGTTTACAGATACGCAGTATTTT.

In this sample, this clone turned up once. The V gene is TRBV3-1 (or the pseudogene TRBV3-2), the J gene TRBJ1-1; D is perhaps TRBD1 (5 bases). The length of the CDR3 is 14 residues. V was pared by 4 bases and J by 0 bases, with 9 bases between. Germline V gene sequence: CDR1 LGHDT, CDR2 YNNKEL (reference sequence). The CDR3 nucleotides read TGTGCCAGCAGCCTCGGGACGGTGAACACTGAAGCTTTCTTT. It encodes CASSLGTVNTEAFF.

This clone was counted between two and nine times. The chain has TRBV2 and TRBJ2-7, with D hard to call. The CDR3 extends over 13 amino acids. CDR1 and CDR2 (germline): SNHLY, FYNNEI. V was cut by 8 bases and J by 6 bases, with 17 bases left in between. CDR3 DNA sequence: TGTGCCAGCCAGTTAGGACCCAGGACCGAGCAGTACTTC. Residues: CASQLGPRTEQYF.

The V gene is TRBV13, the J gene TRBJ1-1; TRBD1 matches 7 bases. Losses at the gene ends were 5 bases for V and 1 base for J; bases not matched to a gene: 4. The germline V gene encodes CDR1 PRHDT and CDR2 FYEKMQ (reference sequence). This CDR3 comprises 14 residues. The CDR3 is CASSPRTGNTEAFF. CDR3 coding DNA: TGTGCCAGCAGCCCCAGGACAGGGAACACTGAAGCTTTCTTT.

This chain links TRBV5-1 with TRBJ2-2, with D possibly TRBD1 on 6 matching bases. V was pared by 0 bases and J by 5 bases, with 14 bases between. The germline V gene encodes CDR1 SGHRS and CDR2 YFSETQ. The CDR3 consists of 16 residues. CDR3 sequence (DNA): TGCGCCAGCAGCTTGGAGTACTCCGGGACAACCGGGGAGCTGTTTTTT. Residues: CASSLEYSGTTGELFF.

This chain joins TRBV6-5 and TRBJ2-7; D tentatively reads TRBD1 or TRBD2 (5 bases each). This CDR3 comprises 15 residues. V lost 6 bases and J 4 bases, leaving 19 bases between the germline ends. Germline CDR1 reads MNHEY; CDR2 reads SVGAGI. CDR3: CASRSRGAAGYEQYF. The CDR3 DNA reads TGTGCCAGCAGGTCGAGGGGAGCCGCCGGTTACGAGCAGTACTTC.

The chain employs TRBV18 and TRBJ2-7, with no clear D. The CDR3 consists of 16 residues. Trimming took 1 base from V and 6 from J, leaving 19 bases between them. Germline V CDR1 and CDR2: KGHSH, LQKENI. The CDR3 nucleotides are TGTGCCAGCTCACCACAAGCCCATAGCAGGTCCACCGAGCAGTACTTC. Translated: CASSPQAHSRSTEQYF.

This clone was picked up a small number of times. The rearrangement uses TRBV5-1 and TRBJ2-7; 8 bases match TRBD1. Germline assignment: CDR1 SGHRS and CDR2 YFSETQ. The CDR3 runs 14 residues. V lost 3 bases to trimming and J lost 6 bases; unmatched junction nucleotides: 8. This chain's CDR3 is CASSSLTRGLEQYF. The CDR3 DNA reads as TGCGCCAGCAGCTCCTTGACCAGGGGGCTCGAGCAGTACTTC. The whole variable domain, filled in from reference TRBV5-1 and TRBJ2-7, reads KAGVTQTPRYLIKTRGQQVTLSCSPISGHRSVSWYQQTPGQGLQFLFEYFSETQRNKGNFPGRFSGRQFSNSRSEMNVSTLELGDSALYLCASSSLTRGLEQYFGPGTRLTVT.

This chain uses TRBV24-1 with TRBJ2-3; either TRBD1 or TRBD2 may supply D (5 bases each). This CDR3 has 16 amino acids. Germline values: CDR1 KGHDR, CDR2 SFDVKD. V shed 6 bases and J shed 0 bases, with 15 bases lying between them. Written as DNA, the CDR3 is TGTGCCACCAGTCCCTGGGACGGGTATAGCACAGATACGCAGTATTTT. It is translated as CATSPWDGYSTDTQYF.

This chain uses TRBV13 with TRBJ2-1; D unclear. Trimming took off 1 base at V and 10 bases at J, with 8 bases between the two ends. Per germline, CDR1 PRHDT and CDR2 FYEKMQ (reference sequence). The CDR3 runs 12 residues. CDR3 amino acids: CASSLVGREQFF. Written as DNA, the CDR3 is TGTGCCAGCAGCTTAGTGGGTAGGGAGCAGTTCTTC.

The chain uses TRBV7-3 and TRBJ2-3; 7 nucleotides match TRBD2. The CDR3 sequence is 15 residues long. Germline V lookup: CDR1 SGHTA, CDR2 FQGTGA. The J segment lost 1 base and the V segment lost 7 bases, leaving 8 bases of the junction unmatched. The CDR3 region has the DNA TGTGCCAGCACCTCTAGCGGAACCCGCACAGATACGCAGTATTTT. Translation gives CASTSSGTRTDTQYF.

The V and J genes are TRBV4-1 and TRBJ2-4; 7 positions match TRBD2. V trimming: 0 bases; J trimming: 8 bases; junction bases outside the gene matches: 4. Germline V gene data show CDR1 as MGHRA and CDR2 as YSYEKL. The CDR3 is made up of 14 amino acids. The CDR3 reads CASSQDSGRDIQYF. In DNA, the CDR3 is TGCGCCAGCAGCCAAGATTCAGGGAGGGACATTCAGTACTTC.

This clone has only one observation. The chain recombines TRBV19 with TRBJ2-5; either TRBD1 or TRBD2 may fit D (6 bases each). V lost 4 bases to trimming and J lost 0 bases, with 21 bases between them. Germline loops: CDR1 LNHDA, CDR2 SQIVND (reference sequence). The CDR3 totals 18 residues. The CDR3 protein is CASSTPLGGPPYQETQYF. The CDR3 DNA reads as TGTGCCAGTAGTACCCCCTTGGGGGGCCCCCCTTACCAAGAGACCCAGTACTTC. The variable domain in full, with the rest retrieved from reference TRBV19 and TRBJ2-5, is DGGITQSPKYLFRKEGQNVTLSCEQNLNHDAMYWYRQDPGQGLRLIYYSQIVNDFQKGDIAEGYSVSREKKESFPLTVTSAQKNPTAFYLCASSTPLGGPPYQETQYFGPGTRLLVL.

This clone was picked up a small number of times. CDR3 sequence: CASGIGGNEQYF. The CDR3 DNA reads TGTGCCAGCGGAATTGGGGGCAACGAGCAGTACTTC. The chain links TRBV7-9 to TRBJ2-7, with D perhaps TRBD1 (6 bases). CDR1 is SEHNR and CDR2 is FQNEAQ in the germline V gene (reference sequence). Deletions cut 8 bases from V and 5 bases from J, with 13 bases between. The CDR3 consists of 12 residues.

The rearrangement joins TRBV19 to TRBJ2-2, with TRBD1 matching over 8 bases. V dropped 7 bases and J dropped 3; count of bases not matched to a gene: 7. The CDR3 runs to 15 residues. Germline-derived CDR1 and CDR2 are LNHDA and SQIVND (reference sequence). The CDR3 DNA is TGTGCCAGTAAATGGCAGGGGGCTTACACCGGGGAGCTGTTTTTT. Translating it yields CASKWQGAYTGELFF. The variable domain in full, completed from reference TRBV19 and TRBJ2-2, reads DGGITQSPKYLFRKEGQNVTLSCEQNLNHDAMYWYRQDPGQGLRLIYYSQIVNDFQKGDIAEGYSVSREKKESFPLTVTSAQKNPTAFYLCASKWQGAYTGELFFGEGSRLTVL.

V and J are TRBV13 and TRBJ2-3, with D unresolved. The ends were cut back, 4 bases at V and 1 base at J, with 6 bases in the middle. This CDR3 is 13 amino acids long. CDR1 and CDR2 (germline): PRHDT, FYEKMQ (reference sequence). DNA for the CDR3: TGTGCCAGCAGCTCACCCGGCACAGATACGCAGTATTTT. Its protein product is CASSSPGTDTQYF. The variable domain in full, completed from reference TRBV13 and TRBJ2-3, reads AAGVIQSPRHLIKEKRETATLKCYPIPRHDTVYWYQQGPGQDPQFLISFYEKMQSDKGSIPDRFSAQQFSDYHSELNMSSLELGDSALYFCASSSPGTDTQYFGPGTRLTVL.

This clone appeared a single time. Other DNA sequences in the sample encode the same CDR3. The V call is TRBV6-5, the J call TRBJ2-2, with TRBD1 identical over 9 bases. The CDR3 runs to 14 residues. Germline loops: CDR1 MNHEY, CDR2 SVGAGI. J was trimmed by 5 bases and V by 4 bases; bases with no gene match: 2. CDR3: CASSSGQGTGELFF. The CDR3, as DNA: TGTGCCAGCAGTTCCGGACAGGGGACCGGGGAGCTGTTTTTT.

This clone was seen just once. The CDR3 DNA follows: TGTGCCAGTAAGACTAGCGGGAGTGGGGAGCTGTTTTTT. Translated, it gives CASKTSGSGELFF. V is TRBV2 and J is TRBJ2-2; 12 nucleotides agree with TRBD2. The V and J ends lost 9 bases and 8 bases, in that order; junction bases with no gene match: 4. The CDR3 contains 13 residues. Germline V gives CDR1 SNHLY, CDR2 FYNNEI.

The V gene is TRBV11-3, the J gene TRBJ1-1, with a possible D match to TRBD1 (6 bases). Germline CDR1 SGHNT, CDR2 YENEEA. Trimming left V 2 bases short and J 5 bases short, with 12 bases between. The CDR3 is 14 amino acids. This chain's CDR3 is CASSLQGMSTEAFF. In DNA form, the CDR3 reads TGTGCCAGCAGCTTACAGGGGATGAGTACTGAAGCTTTCTTT.

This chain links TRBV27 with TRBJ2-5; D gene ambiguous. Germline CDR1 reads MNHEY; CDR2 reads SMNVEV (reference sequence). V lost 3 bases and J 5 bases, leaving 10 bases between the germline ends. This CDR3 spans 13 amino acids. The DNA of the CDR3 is TGTGCCAGCAGTTTCCAGGCCGGGGAGACCCAGTACTTC. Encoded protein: CASSFQAGETQYF.

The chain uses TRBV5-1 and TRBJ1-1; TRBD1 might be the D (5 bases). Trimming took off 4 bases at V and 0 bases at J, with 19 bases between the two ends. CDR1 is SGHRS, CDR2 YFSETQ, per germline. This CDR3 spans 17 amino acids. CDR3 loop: CASSPGAGTGVNTEAFF. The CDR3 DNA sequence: TGCGCCAGCAGCCCGGGAGCGGGGACGGGGGTGAACACTGAAGCTTTCTTT.

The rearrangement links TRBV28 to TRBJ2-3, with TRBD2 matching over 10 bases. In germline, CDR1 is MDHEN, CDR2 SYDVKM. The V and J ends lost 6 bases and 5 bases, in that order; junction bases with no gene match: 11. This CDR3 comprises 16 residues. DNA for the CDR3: TGTGCCAGCAGCGACGGACTAGCGGCAGGGAAAGATACGCAGTATTTT. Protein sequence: CASSDGLAAGKDTQYF.

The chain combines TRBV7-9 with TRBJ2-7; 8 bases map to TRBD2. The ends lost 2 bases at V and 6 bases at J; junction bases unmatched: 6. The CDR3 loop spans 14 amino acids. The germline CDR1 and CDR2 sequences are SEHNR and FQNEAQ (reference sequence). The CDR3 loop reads CASSLLTSGPEQYF. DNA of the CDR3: TGTGCCAGCAGCTTATTAACTAGCGGCCCCGAGCAGTACTTC.

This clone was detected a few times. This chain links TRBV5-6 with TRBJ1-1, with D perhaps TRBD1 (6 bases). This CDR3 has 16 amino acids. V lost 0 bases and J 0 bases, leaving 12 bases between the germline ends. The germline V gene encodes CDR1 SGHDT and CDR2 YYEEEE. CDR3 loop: CASSLVGGSVNTEAFF. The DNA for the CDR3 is TGTGCCAGCAGCTTGGTAGGGGGGAGCGTGAACACTGAAGCTTTCTTT.

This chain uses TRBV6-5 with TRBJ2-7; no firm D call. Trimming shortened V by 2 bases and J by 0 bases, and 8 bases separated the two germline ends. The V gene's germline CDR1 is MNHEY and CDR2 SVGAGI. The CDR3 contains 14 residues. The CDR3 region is CASSYVGSSYEQYF. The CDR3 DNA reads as TGTGCCAGCAGTTACGTCGGCAGCTCCTACGAGCAGTACTTC.

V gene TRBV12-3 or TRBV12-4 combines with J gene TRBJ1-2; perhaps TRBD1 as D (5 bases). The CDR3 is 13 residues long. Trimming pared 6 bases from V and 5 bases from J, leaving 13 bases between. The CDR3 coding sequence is TGTGCCAGCAGCCAGCAGGGTCCTTATGGCTACACCTTC. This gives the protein CASSQQGPYGYTF.

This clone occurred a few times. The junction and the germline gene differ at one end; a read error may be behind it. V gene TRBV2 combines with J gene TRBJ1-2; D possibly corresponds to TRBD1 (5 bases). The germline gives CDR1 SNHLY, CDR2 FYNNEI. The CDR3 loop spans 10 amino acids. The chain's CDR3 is CASVTVRVSF. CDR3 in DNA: TGTGCCAGCGTCACAGTCAGGGTATCCTTC.